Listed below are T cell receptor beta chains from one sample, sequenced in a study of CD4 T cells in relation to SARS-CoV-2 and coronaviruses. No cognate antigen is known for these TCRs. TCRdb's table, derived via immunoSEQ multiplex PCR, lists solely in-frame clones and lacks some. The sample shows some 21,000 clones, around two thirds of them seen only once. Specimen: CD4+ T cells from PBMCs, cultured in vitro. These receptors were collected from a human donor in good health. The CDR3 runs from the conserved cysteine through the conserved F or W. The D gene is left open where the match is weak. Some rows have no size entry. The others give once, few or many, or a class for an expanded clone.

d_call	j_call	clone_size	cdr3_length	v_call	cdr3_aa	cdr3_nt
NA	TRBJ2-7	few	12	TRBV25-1	CASSSDTYEQYF	TGTGCCAGCAGTTCAGACACCTACGAGCAGTACTTC
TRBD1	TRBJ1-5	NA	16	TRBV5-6	CASSPRFDREDQPQHF	TGTGCCAGCAGCCCTAGATTTGACAGGGAAGATCAGCCCCAGCATTTT
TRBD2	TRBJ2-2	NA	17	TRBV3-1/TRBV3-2	CASSSLGLAERDGELFF	TGTGCCAGCAGCTCATTAGGACTAGCGGAGAGGGACGGGGAGCTGTTTTTT
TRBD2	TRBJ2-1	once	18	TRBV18	CASSPPLAGGPRGLEQFF	TGTGCCAGCTCACCACCACTAGCGGGAGGGCCTCGGGGACTTGAGCAGTTCTTC
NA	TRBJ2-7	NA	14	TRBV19	CASNRAAGSYEQYF	TGTGCCAGTAACCGGGCCGCGGGGTCCTACGAGCAGTACTTC
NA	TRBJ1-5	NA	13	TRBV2	CARGLGSNQPQHF	TGTGCCAGGGGGCTTGGGAGCAATCAGCCCCAGCATTTT
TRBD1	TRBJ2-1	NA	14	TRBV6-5	CASRLDRGSNEQFF	TGTGCCAGCAGATTGGACAGGGGGTCCAATGAGCAGTTCTTC
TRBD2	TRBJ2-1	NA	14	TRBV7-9	CASSLTSGSREQFF	TGTGCCAGCAGCTTAACTAGCGGGAGTCGGGAGCAGTTCTTC
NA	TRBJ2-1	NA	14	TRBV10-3	CAISESKGPQEQFF	TGTGCCATCAGTGAGTCGAAAGGACCGCAAGAGCAGTTCTTC
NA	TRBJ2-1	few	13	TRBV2	CASTDLNYNEQFF	TGTGCCAGCACGGACCTAAACTACAATGAGCAGTTCTTC
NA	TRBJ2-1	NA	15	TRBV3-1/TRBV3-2	CASSQEGGSLNEQFF	TGTGCCAGCAGCCAAGAGGGAGGATCACTCAATGAGCAGTTCTTC
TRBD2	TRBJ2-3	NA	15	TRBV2	CASTGTSGGTDTQYF	TGTGCCAGCACCGGGACTAGCGGGGGAACAGATACGCAGTATTTT
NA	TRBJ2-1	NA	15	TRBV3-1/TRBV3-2	CASSQELVGYNEQFF	TGTGCCAGCAGCCAAGAACTAGTGGGTTACAATGAGCAGTTCTTC
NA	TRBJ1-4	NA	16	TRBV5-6	CASSSPVGATNEKLFF	TGTGCCAGCAGCTCGCCCGTAGGCGCAACTAATGAAAAACTGTTTTTT
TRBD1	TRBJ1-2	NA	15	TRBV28	CASSPGQRFNYGYTF	TGTGCCAGCAGTCCGGGACAGCGTTTTAACTATGGCTACACCTTC
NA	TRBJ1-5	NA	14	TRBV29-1	CSVCDTDSNQPQHF	TGCAGCGTTTGTGACACTGATAGCAATCAGCCCCAGCATTTT
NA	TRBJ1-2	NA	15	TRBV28	CASRQIRAGAYGYTF	TGTGCCAGCAGGCAAATCCGGGCGGGAGCCTATGGCTACACCTTC
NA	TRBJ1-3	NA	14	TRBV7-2	CASSLGIAGNTIYF	TGTGCCAGCAGCTTAGGTATTGCTGGAAACACCATATATTTT
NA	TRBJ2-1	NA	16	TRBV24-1	CATSDSQGGYFNEQFF	TGTGCCACCAGTGATAGCCAGGGAGGTTATTTCAATGAGCAGTTCTTC
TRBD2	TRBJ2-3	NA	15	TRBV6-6	CASSYTSGSGDTQYF	TGTGCCAGCAGTTACACTAGCGGGAGTGGAGATACGCAGTATTTT
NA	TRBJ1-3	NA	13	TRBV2	CASSGNSGNTIYF	TGTGCCAGCAGTGGAAACTCTGGAAACACCATATATTTT
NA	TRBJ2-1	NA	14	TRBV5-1	CASSWLGSYNEQFF	TGCGCCAGCAGCTGGCTCGGCTCCTACAATGAGCAGTTCTTC
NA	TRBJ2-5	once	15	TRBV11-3	CASSPGRGGKKTQYF	TGTGCCAGCAGCCCGGGCAGGGGGGGAAAGAAGACCCAGTACTTC
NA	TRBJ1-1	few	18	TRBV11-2	CASSLDQWARTKNTEAFF	TGTGCCAGCAGCTTAGATCAATGGGCCAGGACGAAGAACACTGAAGCTTTCTTT
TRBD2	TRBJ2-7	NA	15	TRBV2	CASSVGLAGSYEQYF	TGTGCCAGCAGTGTAGGACTAGCGGGATCCTACGAGCAGTACTTC
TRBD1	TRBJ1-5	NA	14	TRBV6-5	CASSQTGGNQPQHF	TGTGCCAGCAGCCAAACAGGGGGCAATCAGCCCCAGCATTTT
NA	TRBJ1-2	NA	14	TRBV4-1	CASSLFGSKEGYTF	TGCGCCAGCAGCCTCTTCGGGAGCAAGGAGGGCTACACCTTC
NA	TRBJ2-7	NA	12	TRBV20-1	CSASAASYEQYF	TGCAGTGCTAGTGCAGCTTCCTACGAGCAGTACTTC
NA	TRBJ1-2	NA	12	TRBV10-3	CAISDRNYGYTF	TGTGCCATCAGTGACAGAAACTATGGCTACACCTTC
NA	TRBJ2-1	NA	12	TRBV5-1	CASSLDNDEQFF	TGCGCCAGCAGCTTGGACAACGATGAGCAGTTCTTC
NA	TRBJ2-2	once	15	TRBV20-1	CSASTGTQNTGELFF	TGCAGTGCCAGTACCGGGACTCAGAACACCGGGGAGCTGTTTTTT
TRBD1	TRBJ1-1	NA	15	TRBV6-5	CASSGTGFGDTEAFF	TGTGCCAGCTCCGGGACAGGGTTTGGGGACACTGAAGCTTTCTTT
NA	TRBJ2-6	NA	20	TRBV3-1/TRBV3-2	CASSQDRFPPDNSGANVLTF	TGTGCCAGCAGCCAAGATAGGTTCCCCCCCGATAACTCTGGGGCCAACGTCCTGACTTTC
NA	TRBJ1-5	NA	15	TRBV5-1	CASSLRGVDNQPQHF	TGCGCCAGCAGCTTGAGGGGGGTTGACAATCAGCCCCAGCATTTT
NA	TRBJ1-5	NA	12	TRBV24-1	CATSDPDQPQHF	TGTGCCACCAGTGACCCTGATCAGCCCCAGCATTTT
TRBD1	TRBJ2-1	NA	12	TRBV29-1	CSVRSGGNEQFF	TGCAGCGTTCGGTCAGGGGGCAATGAGCAGTTCTTC
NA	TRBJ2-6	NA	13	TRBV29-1	CSVNGAGANVLTF	TGCAGCGTTAATGGGGCTGGGGCCAACGTCCTGACTTTC
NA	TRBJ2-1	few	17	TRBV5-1	CASSPWRGAGLYNEQFF	TGCGCCAGCAGCCCATGGCGGGGAGCGGGCCTCTACAATGAGCAGTTCTTC
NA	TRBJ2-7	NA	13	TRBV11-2	CASSLSWSYEQYF	TGTGCCAGCAGCTTATCGTGGAGCTACGAGCAGTACTTC
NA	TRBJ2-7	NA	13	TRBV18	CASSGQERGEQYF	TGTGCCAGCTCCGGCCAAGAACGCGGCGAGCAGTACTTC
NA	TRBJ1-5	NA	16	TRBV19	CASTGGGSRSNQPQHF	TGTGCCAGTACCGGGGGGGGGTCTAGGAGCAATCAGCCCCAGCATTTT
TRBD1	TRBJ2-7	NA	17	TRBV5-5	CASSLTPSGTGNYEQYF	TGTGCCAGCAGCCTGACCCCCTCCGGGACAGGGAACTACGAGCAGTACTTC
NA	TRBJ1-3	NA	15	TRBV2	CASTANTGSGNTIYF	TGTGCCAGCACTGCCAATACAGGTTCTGGAAACACCATATATTTT
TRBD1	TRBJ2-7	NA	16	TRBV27	CASSRPPGTGLGEQYF	TGTGCCAGCAGCCGCCCACCCGGGACAGGGTTAGGAGAGCAGTACTTC
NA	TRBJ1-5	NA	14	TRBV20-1	CSASPQRGNQPQHF	TGCAGTGCTAGTCCCCAGAGAGGCAATCAGCCCCAGCATTTT
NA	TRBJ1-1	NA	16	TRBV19	CASSTRKQAMNTEAFF	TGTGCCAGTAGTACGCGTAAACAGGCCATGAACACTGAAGCTTTCTTT
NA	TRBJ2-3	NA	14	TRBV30	CAWTRGLREDTQYF	TGTGCCTGGACTAGGGGGTTAAGGGAGGATACGCAGTATTTT
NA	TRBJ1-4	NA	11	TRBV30	CASYFNEKLFF	TGTGCCTCTTACTTCAATGAAAAACTGTTTTTT
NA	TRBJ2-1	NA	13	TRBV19	CASSTGIFNEQLF	TGTGCCAGTAGTACTGGGATTTTCAATGAGCAGCTCTTC
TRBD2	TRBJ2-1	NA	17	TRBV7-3	CASSVFGGTSGGNEQFF	TGTGCCAGCAGCGTTTTTGGCGGGACTAGCGGGGGGAATGAGCAGTTCTTC
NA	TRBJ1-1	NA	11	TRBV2	CASKVEAEAFF	TGTGCCAGCAAGGTTGAGGCTGAAGCTTTCTTT
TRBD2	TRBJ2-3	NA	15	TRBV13	CASSSVAGGPDTQYF	TGTGCCAGCAGCTCCGTAGCGGGAGGGCCGGATACGCAGTATTTT
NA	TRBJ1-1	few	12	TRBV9	CASSVEGTEAFF	TGTGCCAGCAGCGTAGAGGGTACTGAAGCTTTCTTT